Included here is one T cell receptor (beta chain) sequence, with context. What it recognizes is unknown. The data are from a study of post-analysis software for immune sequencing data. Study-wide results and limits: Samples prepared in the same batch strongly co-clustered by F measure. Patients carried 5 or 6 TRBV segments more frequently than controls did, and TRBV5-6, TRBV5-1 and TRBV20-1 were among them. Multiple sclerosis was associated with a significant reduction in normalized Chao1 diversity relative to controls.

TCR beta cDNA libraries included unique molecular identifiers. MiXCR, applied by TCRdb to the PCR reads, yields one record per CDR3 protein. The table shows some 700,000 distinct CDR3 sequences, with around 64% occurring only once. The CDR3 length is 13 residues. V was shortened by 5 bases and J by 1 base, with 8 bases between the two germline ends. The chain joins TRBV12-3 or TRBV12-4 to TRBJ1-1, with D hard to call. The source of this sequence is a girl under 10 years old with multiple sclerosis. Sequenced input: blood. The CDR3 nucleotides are TGTGCCAGCAGTCCCGGACGGAACACTGAAGCTTTCTTT. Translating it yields CASSPGRNTEAFF.